This T cell receptor (beta chain) is from a study of shared clonotypes between healthy human individuals. Naive CD8 cells were CD45RO-negative, positively selected for CCR7, excluding terminally differentiated effector memory CD45RA+ cells. To note about this clone: Other nucleotide sequences from this sample produce the same CDR3.

Profiled with immunoSEQ multiplex PCR; TCRdb holds only in-frame clones, not every one. The data show about 1.9 million clones, with 93% seen just once and more than 1.5% held by the top ten. Germline CDR1 reads SQVTM; CDR2 reads ANQGSEA. The CDR3 consists of 12 residues. V gave up 4 bases and J gave up 5 bases, with 11 bases separating them. The specimen was naive CD8+ T cells from PBMCs. V and J are TRBV29-1 and TRBJ1-2; tentatively, D is TRBD1 (6 bases). The source is a man aged 18 to 29 in good health. Some clones in this sample may be carry-over from other donors' samples. The CDR3 loop reads CSVVGGVYGYTF. DNA of the CDR3: TGCAGCGTTGTAGGGGGTGTATATGGCTACACCTTC.